The TCR beta chain under discussion was sequenced for a study of T cell repertoires in cytomegalovirus infection. The overall study: Recently identified HLA-C-restricted CMV epitopes were among the peptides used. TCR beta signatures that were public indicated CMV infection and matching HLA type. Study-wide results and limits: HLA-C-restricted, CMV-specific TCR beta clonotypes were dominant ex vivo. People with CMV and the relevant HLA were identified by cumulative public TCR beta family frequency.

Comments on this clonotype: Its matching antigen is unknown.

TCRdb reanalysed the reads using MiXCR and keeps one entry per CDR3 protein. The repertoire holds 570,000 or so distinct CDR3 sequences, with 40% as singletons. The germline V gene has CDR1 SGHVS and CDR2 FNYEAQ. The germline V and J ends were trimmed by 4 bases and 5 bases, with 17 bases remaining between them. The CDR3 is 15 amino acids. The rearrangement links TRBV7-6 to TRBJ1-2, with D hard to call. The input for sequencing was cultured PBMCs, taken from culture after CMV antigen stimulation. The origin of this receptor is a human donor in good health (CMV status not recorded). Some clones in this sample may be carry-over from other donors' samples. This chain's CDR3 is CASSSRTNPGYGYTF. CDR3 coding DNA: TGTGCCAGCAGCTCCCGGACCAACCCGGGGTATGGCTACACCTTC.